These T cell receptor beta chains were read from a single sample in a study of blood T cell repertoires in COVID-19. Sequenced by immunoSEQ multiplex PCR; TCRdb stores in-frame clones only, minus some. The sample includes a few hundred thousand clones, 75% to 85% of them seen just once. Input material: PBMCs or T cells enriched from blood (not recorded which). The receptor source for this set is a man aged 25-45 years with acute COVID-19. Both conserved end residues are part of each CDR3. The D gene is left open where the match is weak. Size is omitted from some rows. Given values are once, few, many or a class for expanded clones.

V gene: TRBV18; J gene: TRBJ1-3; D gene: NA; clone size: NA; CDR3 protein: CASSLTPAGSSGNTIYF; CDR3 DNA: TGTGCCAGCTCACTCACCCCGGCAGGTAGCTCTGGAAACACCATATATTTT
V gene: TRBV3-1/TRBV3-2; J gene: TRBJ2-7; D gene: TRBD1; clone size: NA; CDR3 protein: CASSLGQVSYEQYF; CDR3 DNA: TGTGCCAGCAGCCTGGGACAGGTCTCCTACGAGCAGTACTTC
V gene: TRBV9; J gene: TRBJ1-1; D gene: NA; clone size: NA; CDR3 protein: CASSVTGMNTEAFF; CDR3 DNA: TGTGCCAGCAGCGTAACAGGGATGAACACTGAAGCTTTCTTT
V gene: TRBV11-3; J gene: TRBJ2-2; D gene: NA; clone size: NA; CDR3 protein: CASSFGRANTGELFF; CDR3 DNA: TGTGCCAGCAGCTTTGGCAGGGCTAACACCGGGGAGCTGTTTTTT
V gene: TRBV7-9; J gene: TRBJ2-3; D gene: TRBD1; clone size: few; CDR3 protein: CASSPIGTVRTDTQYF; CDR3 DNA: TGTGCCAGCAGCCCCATAGGGACAGTCAGGACAGATACGCAGTATTTT
V gene: TRBV19; J gene: TRBJ1-1; D gene: NA; clone size: NA; CDR3 protein: CASSTPTGLNTEAFF; CDR3 DNA: TGTGCCAGTAGTACCCCAACAGGGTTGAACACTGAAGCTTTCTTT
V gene: TRBV24-1; J gene: TRBJ1-5; D gene: TRBD1; clone size: NA; CDR3 protein: CATSDRDRGHPTQHF; CDR3 DNA: TGTGCCACCAGTGATAGGGACAGGGGCCACCCAACCCAGCATTTT
V gene: TRBV12-5; J gene: TRBJ1-1; D gene: TRBD1; clone size: NA; CDR3 protein: CASGPGDSVWFSAEAFF; CDR3 DNA: TGTGCTAGTGGTCCGGGGGACAGTGTTTGGTTCTCGGCTGAAGCTTTCTTT
V gene: TRBV29-1; J gene: TRBJ2-7; D gene: TRBD1; clone size: NA; CDR3 protein: CSVVGGPGTGGYEQYF; CDR3 DNA: TGCAGCGTTGTAGGAGGACCCGGGACAGGGGGCTACGAGCAGTACTTC
V gene: TRBV5-4; J gene: TRBJ1-3; D gene: NA; clone size: NA; CDR3 protein: CASSLDVASSGNTIYF; CDR3 DNA: TGTGCCAGCAGCTTGGATGTGGCAAGCTCTGGAAACACCATATATTTT
V gene: TRBV19; J gene: TRBJ2-5; D gene: TRBD2; clone size: NA; CDR3 protein: CASSIEGGNQETQYF; CDR3 DNA: TGTGCCAGTAGTATAGAGGGAGGGAACCAAGAGACCCAGTACTTC
V gene: TRBV7-9; J gene: TRBJ1-3; D gene: NA; clone size: NA; CDR3 protein: CASRPSSGNTIYF; CDR3 DNA: TGTGCCAGCAGGCCCAGCTCTGGAAACACCATATATTTT
V gene: TRBV3-1/TRBV3-2; J gene: TRBJ1-4; D gene: TRBD1; clone size: NA; CDR3 protein: CASSQRTGLNEKLFF; CDR3 DNA: TGTGCCAGCAGCCAACGGACAGGTCTTAATGAAAAACTGTTTTTT
V gene: TRBV19; J gene: TRBJ1-1; D gene: TRBD1; clone size: NA; CDR3 protein: CASSRDRLNTEAFF; CDR3 DNA: TGTGCCAGTTCCCGGGACAGGCTGAACACTGAAGCTTTCTTT
V gene: TRBV25-1; J gene: TRBJ2-5; D gene: NA; clone size: NA; CDR3 protein: CASSDPGVYETQYF; CDR3 DNA: TGTGCCAGCAGTGACCCCGGGGTCTATGAGACCCAGTACTTC
V gene: TRBV2; J gene: TRBJ2-5; D gene: NA; clone size: few; CDR3 protein: CASTQLGGEEETQYF; CDR3 DNA: TGTGCCAGCACCCAATTAGGGGGGGAGGAAGAGACCCAGTACTTC
V gene: TRBV5-1; J gene: TRBJ1-2; D gene: NA; clone size: NA; CDR3 protein: CASSLNREGYTF; CDR3 DNA: TGCGCCAGCAGCTTGAATAGGGAGGGTTACACCTTC
V gene: TRBV7-2; J gene: TRBJ1-4; D gene: NA; clone size: NA; CDR3 protein: CASSPIRATNEKLFF; CDR3 DNA: TGTGCCAGCAGCCCAATCAGGGCAACTAATGAAAAACTGTTTTTT
V gene: TRBV13; J gene: TRBJ1-1; D gene: NA; clone size: NA; CDR3 protein: CASSLGRSGTEAFF; CDR3 DNA: TGTGCCAGCAGCTTAGGTAGGAGCGGCACTGAAGCTTTCTTT
V gene: TRBV21-1; J gene: TRBJ1-5; D gene: NA; clone size: NA; CDR3 protein: CASSKNPPQNTSNQPQHF; CDR3 DNA: TGTGCCAGCAGCAAAAACCCGCCCCAGAATACTAGCAATCAGCCCCAGCATTTT
V gene: TRBV12-3/TRBV12-4; J gene: TRBJ2-7; D gene: NA; clone size: NA; CDR3 protein: CASSSGLSYEQYF; CDR3 DNA: TGTGCCAGCAGCTCGGGACTCTCCTACGAGCAGTACTTC
V gene: TRBV10-2; J gene: TRBJ1-1; D gene: NA; clone size: NA; CDR3 protein: CASNPGTEAFF; CDR3 DNA: TGCGCCAGCAACCCAGGGACTGAAGCTTTCTTT
V gene: TRBV14; J gene: TRBJ1-1; D gene: NA; clone size: NA; CDR3 protein: CASSRDTMNTEAFF; CDR3 DNA: TGTGCCAGCAGCAGAGACACGATGAACACTGAAGCTTTCTTT
V gene: TRBV3-1/TRBV3-2; J gene: TRBJ2-7; D gene: NA; clone size: once; CDR3 protein: CASSQGWSTYEQYF; CDR3 DNA: TGTGCCAGCAGCCAAGGTTGGAGTACCTACGAGCAGTACTTC
V gene: TRBV12-5; J gene: TRBJ2-5; D gene: NA; clone size: few; CDR3 protein: CASGLVGAAQYF; CDR3 DNA: TGTGCTAGTGGTTTGGTAGGGGCGGCCCAGTACTTC
V gene: TRBV9; J gene: TRBJ1-3; D gene: NA; clone size: NA; CDR3 protein: CASSPYSTISGNTIYF; CDR3 DNA: TGTGCCAGCAGCCCATATTCTACCATCTCTGGAAACACCATATATTTT
V gene: TRBV9; J gene: TRBJ2-5; D gene: NA; clone size: NA; CDR3 protein: CASSPTRQETQYF; CDR3 DNA: TGTGCCAGCAGCCCTACTAGGCAAGAGACCCAGTACTTC
V gene: TRBV9; J gene: TRBJ1-2; D gene: NA; clone size: NA; CDR3 protein: CASSPRETSGGYTF; CDR3 DNA: TGTGCCAGCAGCCCTAGGGAGACTTCAGGAGGCTACACCTTC
V gene: TRBV29-1; J gene: TRBJ2-1; D gene: NA; clone size: many; CDR3 protein: CSVGIGGVYNEQFF; CDR3 DNA: TGCAGCGTTGGGATAGGAGGGGTCTACAATGAGCAGTTCTTC
V gene: TRBV6-5; J gene: TRBJ1-1; D gene: NA; clone size: few; CDR3 protein: CASIVRQTNTEAFF; CDR3 DNA: TGTGCCAGCATCGTACGACAGACGAACACTGAAGCTTTCTTT
V gene: TRBV4-1; J gene: TRBJ2-3; D gene: NA; clone size: NA; CDR3 protein: CASSQDIFLSGDTQYF; CDR3 DNA: TGCGCCAGCAGCCAAGATATCTTTCTTAGCGGAGATACGCAGTATTTT
V gene: TRBV7-3; J gene: TRBJ1-2; D gene: NA; clone size: NA; CDR3 protein: CASSLMQLGSGGYTF; CDR3 DNA: TGTGCCAGCAGCTTAATGCAACTGGGTTCGGGAGGCTACACCTTC
V gene: TRBV12-3/TRBV12-4; J gene: TRBJ1-1; D gene: TRBD1; clone size: NA; CDR3 protein: CASSFGTGVNAFF; CDR3 DNA: TGTGCCAGCAGTTTTGGGACAGGGGTAAATGCTTTCTTT